This TCR beta chain was captured in a study of blood T cells in healthy people across ages. This clonotype occurred once. Through a sample-barcoded 5' primer and a J-beta primer mix, a second PCR was run for roughly 6 to 12 cycles. TCRdb redid the calling of the 5' RACE reads with MiXCR, one entry per CDR3 protein. The repertoire has some 880,000 distinct CDR3 sequences, under 40% of them found once; the top ten carry around 13%. V shed 6 bases, J shed 1 base, and the junction held 4 bases outside the gene matches. The CDR3 is made up of 14 amino acids. This receptor was taken from a young man in good health. J is TRBJ2-3 and V is TRBV12-3 or TRBV12-4; TRBD2 aligns across 7 bases. Sequenced material: blood. Here the CDR3 DNA reads TGTGCCAGCAGGTTTGGGGGGGGCACAGATACGCAGTATTTT. Translating gives CASRFGGGTDTQYF.